What follows are 18 T cell receptor beta chains derived from one specimen sequenced in a study of Ad26.COV2.S vaccination and SARS-CoV-2 variants (dated by TCRdb to the early 2020s). The library was made by the immunoSEQ multiplex PCR assay. TCRdb provides this immuneACCESS table in a form limited to in-frame rearrangements. Some clones are lacking; in checked studies, under half of them reflect an unresolved V gene, and why the rest are absent is not known. For this sample there are 300,000 to 400,000 clones; roughly nine tenths appear just once. The ten most abundant clones make up around 6.4% of the sample. Taken with the paper, the label for treatment or condition translates to: around 19 received Ad26.COV2.S at low or high dose, single or two shots; about 5 received placebo; per-sample allocation not given. For vaccine and placebo recipients, the sequenced repertoires came from samples collected on day 63 after the first injection.

The sequencing here drew on peripheral blood, taken in a trial of Ad26.COV2.S vaccine versus placebo. Receptor source: a person between 18 and 60 years old who received the Ad26.COV2.S COVID-19 vaccine or a placebo.

The rearrangement uses TRBV3-1 (or the pseudogene TRBV3-2) and TRBJ2-5, with D tentatively TRBD2 (5 bases). V was clipped by 0 bases and J by 4 bases, with 9 bases between them. Looked up from germline, CDR1 is LGHDT and CDR2 is YNNKEL (reference sequence). There are 14 residues in the CDR3. This CDR3 is CASSQDPGRETQYF. The CDR3 nucleotides read TGTGCCAGCAGCCAAGATCCGGGAAGAGAGACCCAGTACTTC.

The chain uses TRBV6-5 and TRBJ1-6, with 8 positions matching TRBD1. The V segment lost 6 bases and the J segment 12 bases; nucleotides outside the gene matches: 13. CDR1 is MNHEY, CDR2 SVGAGI, per germline. This CDR3 has 15 amino acids. CDR3 DNA sequence: TGTGCCAGCAGCCTCTCCCGGGACAGGAGGGAACCCCTCCACTTT. It codes for CASSLSRDRREPLHF.

This rearrangement joins TRBV7-2 to TRBJ2-4, with D possibly TRBD1 on 6 matching bases. Looked up from germline, CDR1 is SGHTA and CDR2 is FQGNSA. The V gene lost 5 bases and the J gene lost 9 bases, with 14 bases spanning the gap. The length of the CDR3 is 13 residues. CDR3 bases: TGTGCCAGCAGCGGGTTACAGGGCCGCATTCAGTACTTC. Its translation: CASSGLQGRIQYF.

The V call is TRBV12-3 or TRBV12-4, the J call TRBJ1-2; TRBD1 aligns across 7 bases. V was clipped by 6 bases and J by 8 bases; unmatched bases: 9. This CDR3 is built from 13 residues. CDR3 amino acids: CASSKDRVVGYTF. CDR3 bases: TGTGCCAGCAGCAAAGACAGGGTGGTCGGCTACACCTTC.

The chain links TRBV18 to TRBJ2-2; D unresolved. V was shortened by 4 bases and J by 3 bases, with 24 bases between the two germline ends. This CDR3 region has 19 residues. Germline values: CDR1 KGHSH, CDR2 LQKENI. The DNA for the CDR3 is TGTGCCAGCTCACTTCCGGGTCAACTCCAACGTAGGGACACCGGGGAGCTGTTTTTT. It is translated as CASSLPGQLQRRDTGELFF.

This chain connects TRBV18 to TRBJ1-4; possibly TRBD1 for D (5 bases). The CDR3 is 15 residues long. The germline V gene encodes CDR1 KGHSH and CDR2 LQKENI. The ends were cut back, 0 bases at V and 4 bases at J, with 9 bases in the middle. This chain's CDR3 is CASSPPEGINEKLFF. The CDR3 nucleotides read TGTGCCAGCTCACCACCTGAGGGGATTAATGAAAAACTGTTTTTT.

The V gene is TRBV6-1, the J gene TRBJ1-2; D remains unclear. The V end was cut by 2 bases, the J end by 0 bases, with 7 bases between. Germline CDR1 is MNHNS and CDR2 is SASEGT. This CDR3 contains 14 residues. Here the CDR3 reads CASSEMSSNYGYTF. The CDR3 nucleotides are TGTGCCAGCAGTGAAATGAGCTCTAACTATGGCTACACCTTC.

This clone occurred a few times. The chain links TRBV9 to TRBJ1-6; D is uncertain. The germline V gene has CDR1 SGDLS and CDR2 YYNGEE. V was pared by 0 bases and J by 6 bases, with 10 bases between. This CDR3 has 15 residues. In DNA, the CDR3 is TGTGCCAGCAGCGTAGGTACAGTTCTTAATTCACCCCTCCACTTT. Amino acids: CASSVGTVLNSPLHF.

The J gene is TRBJ2-1, the V gene TRBV11-3; unclear D gene. This CDR3 is built from 14 residues. V was clipped by 1 base and J by 6 bases, with 10 bases between them. CDR1 and CDR2 from the germline V gene are SGHNT and YENEEA. The CDR3 spells CASSLVTSSNEQFF. As DNA, the CDR3 is TGTGCCAGCAGCTTAGTTACCAGCAGCAATGAGCAGTTCTTC.

The chain combines TRBV5-1 with TRBJ1-3; D is uncertain. The V gene lost 0 bases and the J gene lost 4 bases, with 8 bases spanning the gap. This CDR3 region has 14 residues. The V gene's germline CDR1 is SGHRS and CDR2 YFSETQ. As DNA, the CDR3 is TGCGCCAGCAGCTTGGCGGCGGAGGGAAACACCATATATTTT. Protein: CASSLAAEGNTIYF. Drawing the rest from reference TRBV5-1 and TRBJ1-3, the complete variable domain is KAGVTQTPRYLIKTRGQQVTLSCSPISGHRSVSWYQQTPGQGLQFLFEYFSETQRNKGNFPGRFSGRQFSNSRSEMNVSTLELGDSALYLCASSLAAEGNTIYFGEGSWLTVV.

This clone came up once. The chain couples TRBV7-9 to TRBJ1-4; weak D call: TRBD1 (5 bases). Trimming left V 4 bases short and J 8 bases short, with 17 bases between. The V gene's germline CDR1 is SEHNR and CDR2 FQNEAQ (reference sequence). CDR3 length equals 15 residues. Written as DNA, the CDR3 is TGTGCCAGCAGCTCTCAGGACACGGCGGAAGAAAAACTGTTTTTT. Its translation: CASSSQDTAEEKLFF.

The genes are TRBV27 and TRBJ1-2; D may be TRBD1 (5 bases). Trimming stripped 6 bases from V and 4 bases from J, with 24 bases between. CDR1 and CDR2 from the germline V gene are MNHEY and SMNVEV (reference sequence). The CDR3 is made up of 17 amino acids. CDR3 in DNA: TGTGCCAGCAGCCCGCGCCCATCCTTAACGGGGGGCTATGGCTACACCTTC. Amino acid sequence: CASSPRPSLTGGYGYTF.

This clone came up once. This chain connects TRBV27 to TRBJ2-7, with D possibly being TRBD2 (6 bases). The CDR3 totals 16 residues. V gave up 4 bases and J gave up 6 bases, with 22 bases separating them. The V gene's germline CDR1 is MNHEY and CDR2 SMNVEV (reference sequence). The CDR3 region is CASSSLGGYWRGEQYF. The CDR3 DNA follows: TGTGCCAGCAGTTCCTTGGGCGGGTACTGGAGGGGCGAGCAGTACTTC.

The CDR3 reads CASGGTSGIYEQYF. For the CDR3, the DNA is TGTGCCAGCGGGGGGACTAGCGGTATCTACGAGCAGTACTTC. The chain uses TRBV28 and TRBJ2-7; 11 bases align to TRBD2. This CDR3 region has 14 residues. J was trimmed by 3 bases and V by 8 bases; bases with no gene match: 6. The germline V gene encodes CDR1 MDHEN and CDR2 SYDVKM.

This clone was seen only a few times. The same CDR3 can be traced to other DNA sequences in this sample. CDR3 in amino acids: CASSPGRYEQYF. The DNA of the CDR3 is TGTGCCAGCTCACCGGGACGCTACGAGCAGTACTTC. V is TRBV18 and J is TRBJ2-7; either TRBD1 or TRBD2 may fit D (5 bases each). CDR3 size: 12 residues. Trimming removed 3 bases at V and 3 bases at J, with 6 bases between. Germline V gene sequence: CDR1 KGHSH, CDR2 LQKENI.

The V and J genes are TRBV7-3 and TRBJ1-1; TRBD1 aligns across 7 bases. The germline gives CDR1 SGHTA, CDR2 FQGTGA. The CDR3 consists of 15 residues. V shed 2 bases, J shed 2 bases, and the junction held 5 bases outside the gene matches. In nucleotides, the CDR3 is TGTGCCAGCAGCTTAGGGACAGATATAAACACTGAAGCTTTCTTT. Translating it yields CASSLGTDINTEAFF.

The chain recombines TRBV7-9 with TRBJ2-1; D unresolved. The CDR3 covers 12 residues. The germline CDR1 and CDR2 sequences are SEHNR and FQNEAQ (reference sequence). V lost 5 bases and J lost 4, with 6 bases in between. In DNA form, the CDR3 reads TGTGCCAGCAGCCAGGAATACAATGAGCAGTTCTTC. It codes for CASSQEYNEQFF. Together with reference TRBV7-9 and TRBJ2-1, the CDR3 gives the full variable domain: DTGVSQNPRHKITKRGQNVTFRCDPISEHNRLYWYRQTLGQGPEFLTYFQNEAQLEKSRLLSDRFSAERPKGSFSTLEIQRTEQGDSAMYLCASSQEYNEQFFGPGTRLTVL.

V gene TRBV5-4 combines with J gene TRBJ2-7, with 7 bases lining up with TRBD2. This CDR3 has 15 residues. Unmatched junction bases numbered 6, after V lost 2 bases and J lost 1 base. Germline V gives CDR1 SGHNT, CDR2 YYREEE (reference sequence). The CDR3 region is CASSLAGGRSYEQYF. The CDR3 DNA reads as TGTGCCAGCAGCTTAGCCGGGGGGAGATCCTACGAGCAGTACTTC.